This T cell receptor (beta chain) was documented in a study of cytomegalovirus exposure and HLA in healthy donors. Findings and caveats of the study: Previous analysis showed most TCR beta V segments were productive about 87% or about 30% of the time. The majority of CMV-associated TCR beta chains were reported as apparently HLA-restricted in a later analysis.

Worth noting for this clone: What it recognizes is unknown. One junction end disagrees with the germline gene, perhaps due to a read error.

The CDR3 runs 13 residues. Per germline, CDR1 KGHSH and CDR2 LQKENI. In the PCR, 60 Vbeta and 13 Jbeta primers were used. Repertoires were generated with immunoSEQ multiplex PCR, while TCRdb's copy carries only in-frame clones and drops some. Found here are 110,000 or so clones, about 78% of them singletons; the top ten hold around 1.3%. The receptor's source is a man between 25 and 39 years old in good health and CMV-seronegative. The chain carries TRBV18 and TRBJ1-2; D call uncertain. Sequencing was carried out using PBMCs. This chain's CDR3 is CASAPERSYGYTF. CDR3 DNA sequence: TGTGCCAGCGCACCGGAGCGGAGCTATGGCTACACCTTC.